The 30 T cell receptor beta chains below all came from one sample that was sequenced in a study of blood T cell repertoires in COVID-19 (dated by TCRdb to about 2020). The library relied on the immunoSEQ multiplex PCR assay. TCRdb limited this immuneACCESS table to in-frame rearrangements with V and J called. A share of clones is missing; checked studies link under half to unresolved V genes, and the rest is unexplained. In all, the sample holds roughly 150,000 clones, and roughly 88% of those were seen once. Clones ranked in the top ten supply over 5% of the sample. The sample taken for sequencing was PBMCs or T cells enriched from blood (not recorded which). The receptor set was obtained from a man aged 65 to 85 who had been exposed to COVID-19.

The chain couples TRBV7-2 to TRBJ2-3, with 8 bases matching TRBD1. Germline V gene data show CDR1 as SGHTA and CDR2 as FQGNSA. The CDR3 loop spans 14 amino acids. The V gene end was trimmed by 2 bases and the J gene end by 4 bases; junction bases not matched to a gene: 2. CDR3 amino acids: CASSLRQGSDTQYF. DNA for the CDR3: TGTGCCAGCAGCTTACGACAGGGGTCAGATACGCAGTATTTT.

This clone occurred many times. The DNA for the CDR3 is TGTGCCAGCAGTTTTCGGGGGGGTACTGGAAACACCATATATTTT. Protein product: CASSFRGGTGNTIYF. The rearrangement links TRBV27 to TRBJ1-3; D may be TRBD1 (5 bases). This CDR3 region has 15 residues. CDR1 is MNHEY and CDR2 is SMNVEV in the germline V gene (reference sequence). The germline V and J ends were trimmed by 3 bases and 2 bases, with 11 bases remaining between them.

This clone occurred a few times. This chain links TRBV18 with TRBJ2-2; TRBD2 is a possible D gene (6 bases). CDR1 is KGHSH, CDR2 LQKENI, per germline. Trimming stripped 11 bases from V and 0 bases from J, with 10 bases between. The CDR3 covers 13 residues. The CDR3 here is CAGGLTNTGELFF. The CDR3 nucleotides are TGTGCCGGGGGACTTACGAACACCGGGGAGCTGTTTTTT.

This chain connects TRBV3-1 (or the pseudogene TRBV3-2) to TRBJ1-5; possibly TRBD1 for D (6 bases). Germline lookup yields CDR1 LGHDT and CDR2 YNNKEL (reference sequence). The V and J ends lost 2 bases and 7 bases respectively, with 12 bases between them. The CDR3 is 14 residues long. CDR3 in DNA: TGTGCCAGCAGCCAACTCGGGGGGCTACAGCCCCAGCATTTT. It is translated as CASSQLGGLQPQHF.

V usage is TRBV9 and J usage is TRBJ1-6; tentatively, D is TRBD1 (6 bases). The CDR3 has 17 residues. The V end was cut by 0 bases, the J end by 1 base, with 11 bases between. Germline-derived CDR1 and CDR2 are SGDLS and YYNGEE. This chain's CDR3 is CASSVDPQGSYNSPLHF. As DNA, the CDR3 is TGTGCCAGCAGCGTAGACCCCCAGGGGTCCTATAATTCACCCCTCCACTTT.

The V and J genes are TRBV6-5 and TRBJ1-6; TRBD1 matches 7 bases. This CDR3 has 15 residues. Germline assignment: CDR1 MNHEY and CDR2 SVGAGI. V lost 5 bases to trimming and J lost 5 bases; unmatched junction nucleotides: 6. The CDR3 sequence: CASSRRDRDNSPLHF. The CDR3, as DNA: TGTGCCAGCAGTCGCCGGGACAGAGATAATTCACCCCTCCACTTT.

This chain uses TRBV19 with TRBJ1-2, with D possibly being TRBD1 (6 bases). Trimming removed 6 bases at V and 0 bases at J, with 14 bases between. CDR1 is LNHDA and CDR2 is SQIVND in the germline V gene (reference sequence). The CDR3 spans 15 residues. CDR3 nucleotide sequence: TGTGCCAGTAGAAGAACGGACAGCGCTAACTATGGCTACACCTTC. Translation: CASRRTDSANYGYTF.

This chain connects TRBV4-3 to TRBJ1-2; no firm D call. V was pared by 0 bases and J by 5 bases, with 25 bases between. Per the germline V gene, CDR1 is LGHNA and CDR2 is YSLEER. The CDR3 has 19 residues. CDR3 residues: CASSQDGIGRRYLSYGYTF. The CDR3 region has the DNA TGCGCCAGCAGCCAAGATGGGATTGGACGGAGGTACCTTTCTTATGGCTACACCTTC.

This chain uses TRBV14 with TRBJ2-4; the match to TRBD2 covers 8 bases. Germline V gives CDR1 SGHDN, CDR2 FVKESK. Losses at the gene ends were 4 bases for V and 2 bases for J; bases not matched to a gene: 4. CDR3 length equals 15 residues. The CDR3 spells CASSPGGVPKNIQYF. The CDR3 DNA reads TGTGCCAGCAGCCCCGGGGGGGTCCCCAAAAACATTCAGTACTTC.

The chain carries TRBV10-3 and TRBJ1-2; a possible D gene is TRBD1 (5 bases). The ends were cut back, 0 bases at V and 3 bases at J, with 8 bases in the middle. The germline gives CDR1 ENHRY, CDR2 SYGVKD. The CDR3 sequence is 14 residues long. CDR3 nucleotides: TGTGCCATCAGTGAGTCTGCCAGGGACTATGGCTACACCTTC. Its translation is CAISESARDYGYTF.

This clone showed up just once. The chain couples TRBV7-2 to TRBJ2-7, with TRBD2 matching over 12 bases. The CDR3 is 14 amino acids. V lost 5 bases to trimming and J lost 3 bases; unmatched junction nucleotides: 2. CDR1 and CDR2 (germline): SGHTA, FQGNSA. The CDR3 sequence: CASSPTSGGYEQYF. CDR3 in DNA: TGTGCCAGCAGCCCGACTAGCGGGGGCTACGAGCAGTACTTC.

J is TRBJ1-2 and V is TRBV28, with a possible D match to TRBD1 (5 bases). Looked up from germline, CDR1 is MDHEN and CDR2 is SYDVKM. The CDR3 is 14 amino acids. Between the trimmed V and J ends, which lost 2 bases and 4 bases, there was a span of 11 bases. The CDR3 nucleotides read TGTGCCAGCAGTTTAGTACAGGCAAGCTATGGCTACACCTTC. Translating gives CASSLVQASYGYTF.

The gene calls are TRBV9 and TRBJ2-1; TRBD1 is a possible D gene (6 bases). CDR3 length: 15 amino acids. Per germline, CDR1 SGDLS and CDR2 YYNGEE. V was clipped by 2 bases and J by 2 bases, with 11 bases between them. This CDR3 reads CASSVYQGTYNEQFF. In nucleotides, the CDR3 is TGTGCCAGCAGCGTTTATCAGGGGACCTACAATGAGCAGTTCTTC.

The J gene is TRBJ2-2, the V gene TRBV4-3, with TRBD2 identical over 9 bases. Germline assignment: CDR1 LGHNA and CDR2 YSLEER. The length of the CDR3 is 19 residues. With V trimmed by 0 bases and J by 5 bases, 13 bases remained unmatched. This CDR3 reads CASSQEVGLAGRWTGELFF. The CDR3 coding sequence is TGCGCCAGCAGCCAAGAAGTCGGCCTAGCGGGGAGATGGACCGGGGAGCTGTTTTTT.

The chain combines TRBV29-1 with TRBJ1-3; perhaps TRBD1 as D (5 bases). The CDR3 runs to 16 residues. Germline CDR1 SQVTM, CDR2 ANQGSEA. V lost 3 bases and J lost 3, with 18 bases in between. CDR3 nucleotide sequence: TGCAGCGTTGAGGGGGAGGCCGGGACCGATGGAAACACCATATATTTT. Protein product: CSVEGEAGTDGNTIYF. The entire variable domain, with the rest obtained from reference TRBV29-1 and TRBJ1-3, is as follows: SAVISQKPSRDICQRGTSLTIQCQVDSQVTMMFWYRQQPGQSLTLIATANQGSEATYESGFVIDKFPISRPNLTFSTLTVSNMSPEDSSIYLCSVEGEAGTDGNTIYFGEGSWLTVV.

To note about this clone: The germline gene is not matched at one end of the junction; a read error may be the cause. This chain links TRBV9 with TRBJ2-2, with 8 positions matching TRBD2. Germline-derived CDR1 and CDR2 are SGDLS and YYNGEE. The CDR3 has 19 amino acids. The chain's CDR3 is CASKRTAGSYGRDTGELFF. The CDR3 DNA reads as TGTGCGAGCAAGCGAACGGCAGGGAGTTACGGGAGGGACACCGGGGAGCTGTTTTTT.

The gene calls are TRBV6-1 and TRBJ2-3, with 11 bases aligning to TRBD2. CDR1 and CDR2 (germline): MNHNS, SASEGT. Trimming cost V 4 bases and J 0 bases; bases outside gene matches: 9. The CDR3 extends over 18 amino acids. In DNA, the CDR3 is TGTGCCAGCAGTGTGGGAGACCTAGCGGGGGGAAGCACAGATACGCAGTATTTT. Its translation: CASSVGDLAGGSTDTQYF.

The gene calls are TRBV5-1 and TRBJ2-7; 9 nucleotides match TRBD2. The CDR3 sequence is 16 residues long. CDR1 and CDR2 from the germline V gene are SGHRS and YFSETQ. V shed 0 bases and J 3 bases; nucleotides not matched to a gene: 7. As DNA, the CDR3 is TGCGCCAGCAGCTTGGATGGTAGCGGGGGTAGCTACGAGCAGTACTTC. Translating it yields CASSLDGSGGSYEQYF.

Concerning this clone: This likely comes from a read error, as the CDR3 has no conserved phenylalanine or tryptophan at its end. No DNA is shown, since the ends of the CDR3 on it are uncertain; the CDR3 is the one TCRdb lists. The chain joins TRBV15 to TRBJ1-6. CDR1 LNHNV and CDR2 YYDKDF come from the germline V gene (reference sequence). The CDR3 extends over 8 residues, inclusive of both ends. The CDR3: CATSLLLR.

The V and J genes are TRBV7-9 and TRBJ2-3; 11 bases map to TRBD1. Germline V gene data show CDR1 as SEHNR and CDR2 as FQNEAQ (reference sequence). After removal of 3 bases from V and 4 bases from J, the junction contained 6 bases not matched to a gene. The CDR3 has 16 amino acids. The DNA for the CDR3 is TGTGCCAGCAGCTTCTATGGGACAGGGGGAGCAGATACGCAGTATTTT. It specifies CASSFYGTGGADTQYF.

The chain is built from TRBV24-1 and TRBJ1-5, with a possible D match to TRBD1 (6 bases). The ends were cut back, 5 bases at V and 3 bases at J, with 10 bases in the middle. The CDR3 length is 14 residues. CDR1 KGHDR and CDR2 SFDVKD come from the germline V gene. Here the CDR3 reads CATSVGDNNQPQHF. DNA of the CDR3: TGTGCCACCAGTGTGGGGGACAACAATCAGCCCCAGCATTTT.

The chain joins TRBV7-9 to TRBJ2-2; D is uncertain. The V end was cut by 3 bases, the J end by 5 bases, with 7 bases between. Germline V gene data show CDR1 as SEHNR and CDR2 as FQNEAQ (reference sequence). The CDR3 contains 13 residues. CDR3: CASSFDGTGELFF. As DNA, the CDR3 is TGTGCCAGCAGCTTCGACGGGACCGGGGAGCTGTTTTTT.

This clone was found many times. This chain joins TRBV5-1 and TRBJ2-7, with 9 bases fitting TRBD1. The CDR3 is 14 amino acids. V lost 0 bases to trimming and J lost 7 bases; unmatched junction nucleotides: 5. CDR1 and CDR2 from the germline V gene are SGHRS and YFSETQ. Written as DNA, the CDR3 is TGCGCCAGCAGCTTGGAACAGGGGGCTCAAGAGCAGTACTTC. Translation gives CASSLEQGAQEQYF. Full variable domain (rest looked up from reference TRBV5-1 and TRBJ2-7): KAGVTQTPRYLIKTRGQQVTLSCSPISGHRSVSWYQQTPGQGLQFLFEYFSETQRNKGNFPGRFSGRQFSNSRSEMNVSTLELGDSALYLCASSLEQGAQEQYFGPGTRLTVT.

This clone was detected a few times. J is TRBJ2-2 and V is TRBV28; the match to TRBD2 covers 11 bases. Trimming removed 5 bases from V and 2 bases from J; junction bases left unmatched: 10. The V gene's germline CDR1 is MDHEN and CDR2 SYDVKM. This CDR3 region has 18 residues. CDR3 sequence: CASSPLLAGVRNTGELFF. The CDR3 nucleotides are TGTGCCAGCAGTCCCCTACTAGCGGGAGTAAGAAACACCGGGGAGCTGTTTTTT.

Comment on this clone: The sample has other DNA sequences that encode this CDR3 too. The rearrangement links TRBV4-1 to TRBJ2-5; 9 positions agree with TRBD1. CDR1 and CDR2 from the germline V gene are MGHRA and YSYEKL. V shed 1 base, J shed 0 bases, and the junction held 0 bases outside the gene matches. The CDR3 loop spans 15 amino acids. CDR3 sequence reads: CASSQGDRDQETQYF. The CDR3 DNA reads TGCGCCAGCAGCCAAGGGGACAGGGACCAAGAGACCCAGTACTTC.

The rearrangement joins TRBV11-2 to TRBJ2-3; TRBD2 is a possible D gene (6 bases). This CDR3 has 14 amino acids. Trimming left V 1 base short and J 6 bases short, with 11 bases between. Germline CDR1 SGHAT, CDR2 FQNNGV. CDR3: CASSLGGRPDTQYF. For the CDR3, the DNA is TGTGCCAGCAGCTTAGGGGGGAGGCCCGATACGCAGTATTTT.

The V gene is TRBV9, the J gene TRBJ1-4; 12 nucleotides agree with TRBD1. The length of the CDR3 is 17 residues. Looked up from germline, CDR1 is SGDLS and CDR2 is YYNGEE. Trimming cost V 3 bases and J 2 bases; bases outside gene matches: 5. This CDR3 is CASSGRDRGRTNEKLFF. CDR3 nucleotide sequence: TGTGCCAGCAGCGGCCGGGACAGGGGGCGGACTAATGAAAAACTGTTTTTT. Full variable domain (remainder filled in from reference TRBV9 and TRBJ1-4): DSGVTQTPKHLITATGQRVTLRCSPRSGDLSVYWYQQSLDQGLQFLIQYYNGEERAKGNILERFSAQQFPDLHSELNLSSLELGDSALYFCASSGRDRGRTNEKLFFGSGTQLSVL.

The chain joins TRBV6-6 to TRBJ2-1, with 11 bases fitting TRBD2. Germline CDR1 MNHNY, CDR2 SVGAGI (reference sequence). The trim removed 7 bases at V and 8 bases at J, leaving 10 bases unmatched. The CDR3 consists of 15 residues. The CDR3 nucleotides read TGTGCCAGCATTTTCGCTAGCGGGGGGAGGGATGAGCAGTTCTTC. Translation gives CASIFASGGRDEQFF.

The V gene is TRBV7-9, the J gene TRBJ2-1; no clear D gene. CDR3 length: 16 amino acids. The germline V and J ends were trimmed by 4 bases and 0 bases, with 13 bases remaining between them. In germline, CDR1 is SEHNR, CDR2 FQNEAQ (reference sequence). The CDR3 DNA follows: TGTGCCAGCAGCTCATTCGCTAGAAGCTCCTACAATGAGCAGTTCTTC. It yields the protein CASSSFARSSYNEQFF.

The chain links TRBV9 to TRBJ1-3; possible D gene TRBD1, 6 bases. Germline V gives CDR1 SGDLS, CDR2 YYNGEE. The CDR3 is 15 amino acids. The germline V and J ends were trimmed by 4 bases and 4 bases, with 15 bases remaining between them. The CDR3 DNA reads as TGTGCCAGCAGCTACAGGGAAGGAGGAGGAAACACCATATATTTT. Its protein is CASSYREGGGNTIYF.